The 29 T cell receptor beta chains given below trace back to one sample, sequenced in a study of blood T cell repertoires in COVID-19. Assay: immunoSEQ multiplex PCR; the TCRdb copy retains only in-frame clones and omits some. The sample records around 270,000 clones, about 90% being singletons. Material for sequencing was PBMCs or T cells enriched from blood (not recorded which). The source is a woman aged 40 to 50 who had been exposed to COVID-19.

The genes are TRBV28 and TRBJ1-1; D possibly corresponds to TRBD1 (5 bases). V gave up 5 bases and J gave up 4 bases, with 14 bases separating them. The CDR3 length is 14 residues. Germline loops: CDR1 MDHEN, CDR2 SYDVKM. The CDR3, as DNA: TGTGCCAGCAGTGTCGTAGGGGTCGTCACTGAAGCTTTCTTT. It yields the protein CASSVVGVVTEAFF. Full variable domain (missing parts from reference TRBV28 and TRBJ1-1): DVKVTQSSRYLVKRTGEKVFLECVQDMDHENMFWYRQDPGLGLRLIYFSYDVKMKEKGDIPEGYSVSREKKERFSLILESASTNQTSMYLCASSVVGVVTEAFFGQGTRLTVV.

V is TRBV7-9 and J is TRBJ2-5, with TRBD2 identical over 12 bases. Germline V gives CDR1 SEHNR, CDR2 FQNEAQ (reference sequence). V shed 3 bases, J shed 5 bases, and the junction held 10 bases outside the gene matches. The CDR3 is 17 residues long. The DNA for the CDR3 is TGTGCCAGCAGCTTCTCACTAGCGGGAGGTCCCGGGGAGACCCAGTACTTC. As protein: CASSFSLAGGPGETQYF.

This clone appeared a single time. V is TRBV6-5 and J is TRBJ1-5; 7 bases line up with TRBD1. The CDR3 contains 13 residues. The ends lost 6 bases at V and 6 bases at J; junction bases unmatched: 5. The germline CDR1 and CDR2 sequences are MNHEY and SVGAGI. The CDR3 DNA sequence: TGTGCCAGCAGGGCTCAGGGGGTTCAGCCCCAGCATTTT. It codes for CASRAQGVQPQHF.

The chain is built from TRBV24-1 and TRBJ2-3; D perhaps matches TRBD1 (5 bases). CDR1 and CDR2 from the germline V gene are KGHDR and SFDVKD. This CDR3 has 13 residues. Trimming removed 6 bases at V and 2 bases at J, with 8 bases between. The CDR3 is CATSTGHTDTQYF. The CDR3 region has the DNA TGTGCCACCAGTACAGGCCACACAGATACGCAGTATTTT.

V and J are TRBV11-2 and TRBJ1-2, with D tentatively TRBD1 (5 bases). The V gene's germline CDR1 is SGHAT and CDR2 FQNNGV. Trimming left V 0 bases short and J 8 bases short, with 10 bases between. CDR3 length equals 13 residues. The CDR3 reads CASSLEGGYGYTF. CDR3 DNA sequence: TGTGCCAGCAGCTTAGAGGGGGGGTACGGCTACACCTTC.

The CDR3 sequence is CASSGANYEQYV. The CDR3 DNA sequence: TGTGCCAGCTCAGGTGCGAACTACGAGCAGTACGTC. The chain recombines TRBV18 with TRBJ2-7; no firm D call. This CDR3 has 12 amino acids. Germline lookup yields CDR1 KGHSH and CDR2 LQKENI. The V end lost 5 bases, the J end lost 3 bases, and 8 bases lay between the germline ends.

The chain has TRBV12-3 or TRBV12-4 and TRBJ1-6; D unresolved. The CDR3 length is 12 residues. V shed 7 bases and J shed 14 bases, with 15 bases lying between them. CDR3 region: CASTSVPPALHF. The CDR3 DNA reads TGTGCCAGCACCTCGGTCCCGCCCGCCCTCCACTTT.

Points on this clone: Other DNA sequences of this sample code for an identical CDR3. The V and J genes are TRBV19 and TRBJ2-7; D is undetermined. CDR1 is LNHDA, CDR2 SQIVND, per germline (reference sequence). Trimming shortened V by 1 base and J by 2 bases, and 6 bases separated the two germline ends. CDR3 length: 13 residues. Here the CDR3 DNA reads TGTGCCAGTAGTATAGGTCGGGCCTACGAGCAGTACTTC. Translation gives CASSIGRAYEQYF.

The chain recombines TRBV27 with TRBJ1-2; D is unresolved. Trimming shortened V by 3 bases and J by 5 bases, and 16 bases separated the two germline ends. Germline V CDR1 and CDR2: MNHEY, SMNVEV (reference sequence). The CDR3 covers 15 residues. CDR3: CASSLNYLRDYGYTF. The CDR3 coding sequence is TGTGCCAGCAGTTTGAACTATTTGCGGGATTATGGCTACACCTTC.

V is TRBV28 and J is TRBJ1-2, with TRBD1 matching 7 bases. V lost 2 bases, J lost 7 bases, and 7 bases stayed unmatched. The CDR3 is 14 residues long. The germline V gene has CDR1 MDHEN and CDR2 SYDVKM. DNA for the CDR3: TGTGCCAGCAGTTTACGGACAGGCCAAGGTGGCTACACCTTC. Its translation: CASSLRTGQGGYTF.

This clone was counted a single time. The chain carries TRBV18 and TRBJ1-5; D is possibly TRBD1 (6 bases). In germline, CDR1 is KGHSH, CDR2 LQKENI. The CDR3 loop spans 15 amino acids. The V end lost 4 bases, the J end lost 3 bases, and 13 bases lay between the germline ends. In DNA, the CDR3 is TGTGCCAGCTCACTTCAGGGGTCCACCAATCAGCCCCAGCATTTT. Protein product: CASSLQGSTNQPQHF.

V usage is TRBV9 and J usage is TRBJ2-5, with 11 bases that match TRBD2. CDR1 is SGDLS, CDR2 YYNGEE, per germline. The CDR3 length is 17 residues. The ends lost 0 bases at V and 5 bases at J; junction bases unmatched: 9. CDR3 nucleotide sequence: TGTGCCAGCAGCGTAGCTACTAGCGGGAGCCCGGGGGAGACCCAGTACTTC. Protein: CASSVATSGSPGETQYF. Supplemented by reference TRBV9 and TRBJ2-5, the full variable domain reads DSGVTQTPKHLITATGQRVTLRCSPRSGDLSVYWYQQSLDQGLQFLIQYYNGEERAKGNILERFSAQQFPDLHSELNLSSLELGDSALYFCASSVATSGSPGETQYFGPGTRLLVL.

This clone has only one observation. This chain joins TRBV3-1 (or the pseudogene TRBV3-2) and TRBJ2-1, with 10 bases that match TRBD1. Germline values: CDR1 LGHDT, CDR2 YNNKEL (reference sequence). V trimming: 4 bases; J trimming: 9 bases; junction bases outside the gene matches: 3. The CDR3 loop spans 13 amino acids. In DNA, the CDR3 is TGTGCCAGCAGCCCGACAGGGGGCACTGAGCAGTTCTTC. This sequence encodes CASSPTGGTEQFF.

The rearrangement joins TRBV28 to TRBJ1-1, with D possibly matching TRBD1 (5 bases). The CDR3 sequence is 11 residues long. Between the trimmed V and J ends, which lost 5 bases and 11 bases, there was a span of 12 bases. Germline CDR1 is MDHEN and CDR2 is SYDVKM. In DNA, the CDR3 is TGTGCCAGCAGTGTCAGGGTCTCGGCTTTCTTT. Amino acid sequence: CASSVRVSAFF.

The J gene is TRBJ1-3, the V gene TRBV5-1; TRBD1 matches at 7 bases. The CDR3 runs to 18 residues. V shed 4 bases and J 4 bases; nucleotides not matched to a gene: 17. Germline lookup yields CDR1 SGHRS and CDR2 YFSETQ. The CDR3 DNA is TGCGCCAGCAGCCGTTCGGCAACCGGACAGGTGGCGGGAAACACCATATATTTT. Amino acid sequence: CASSRSATGQVAGNTIYF.

The genes are TRBV6-5 and TRBJ1-2; a weak D match, TRBD1 (6 bases). V lost 6 bases, J lost 4 bases, and 12 bases lay in between. The germline V gene encodes CDR1 MNHEY and CDR2 SVGAGI. This CDR3 contains 13 residues. The CDR3: CASRGPTGYGYTF. CDR3 DNA sequence: TGTGCCAGCAGGGGACCGACAGGCTATGGCTACACCTTC.

This chain joins TRBV29-1 and TRBJ2-2; weak D call: TRBD2 (6 bases). This CDR3 contains 13 residues. The V gene's germline CDR1 is SQVTM and CDR2 ANQGSEA. The germline V and J ends were trimmed by 1 base and 4 bases, with 7 bases remaining between them. CDR3 nucleotides: TGCAGCGTTGAAGGGGGGGTCACCGGGGAGCTGTTTTTT. It codes for CSVEGGVTGELFF.

The chain has TRBV30 and TRBJ1-5; possible D gene TRBD1, 6 bases. The CDR3 has 13 residues. V gave up 2 bases and J gave up 7 bases, with 12 bases separating them. Germline assignment: CDR1 GTSNPN and CDR2 SVGIG (reference sequence). This CDR3 is CAWSNREGQPQHF. CDR3 sequence (DNA): TGTGCCTGGAGTAACAGGGAGGGCCAGCCCCAGCATTTT.

The rearrangement joins TRBV9 to TRBJ2-4, with 8 bases identical to TRBD2. This CDR3 is built from 17 residues. In germline, CDR1 is SGDLS, CDR2 YYNGEE. J was trimmed by 8 bases and V by 4 bases; bases with no gene match: 17. The CDR3 is CASSSSVGLGGRDIQYF. The CDR3 nucleotides read TGTGCCAGCAGCTCCTCAGTGGGACTAGGGGGTCGGGACATTCAGTACTTC.

This clone was seen just once. The chain carries TRBV13 and TRBJ2-2; 7 bases line up with TRBD1. The CDR3 spans 16 residues. V shed 4 bases, J shed 3 bases, and the junction held 8 bases outside the gene matches. In germline, CDR1 is PRHDT, CDR2 FYEKMQ (reference sequence). The CDR3 loop reads CASSWERQGDTGELFF. CDR3 nucleotides: TGTGCCAGCAGCTGGGAGCGTCAGGGGGACACCGGGGAGCTGTTTTTT.

The chain is built from TRBV29-1 and TRBJ2-3, with D perhaps matching TRBD2 (6 bases). CDR3 length equals 13 residues. The germline CDR1 and CDR2 sequences are SQVTM and ANQGSEA. Trimming left V 1 base short and J 4 bases short, with 9 bases between. The CDR3 DNA follows: TGCAGCGTTGAAGGGGGGGTGTCAGATACGCAGTATTTT. Residues: CSVEGGVSDTQYF.

This chain links TRBV4-3 with TRBJ2-1; D is ambiguous. The V end lost 3 bases, the J end lost 7 bases, and 7 bases lay between the germline ends. The length of the CDR3 is 12 residues. Per the germline V gene, CDR1 is LGHNA and CDR2 is YSLEER. CDR3 nucleotide sequence: TGCGCCAGCAGCCACCACAAGAATGAGCAGTTCTTC. This codes for CASSHHKNEQFF.

V usage is TRBV27 and J usage is TRBJ2-5; TRBD2 might be the D (5 bases). Trimming removed 3 bases at V and 4 bases at J, with 18 bases between. From germline, CDR1 is MNHEY and CDR2 SMNVEV (reference sequence). The CDR3 loop spans 16 amino acids. In DNA, the CDR3 is TGTGCCAGCAGTTTCCTCCCCGGGAAAAAGGGAGAGACCCAGTACTTC. Encoded protein: CASSFLPGKKGETQYF.

The chain uses TRBV4-2 and TRBJ2-3; 11 bases align to TRBD2. The CDR3 is 17 amino acids. J gave up 4 bases and V 1 base, and 7 bases lay outside the gene matches. CDR1 is LGHNA, CDR2 YNFKEQ, per germline. Here the CDR3 reads CASSQGIAGGRADTQYF. CDR3 bases: TGTGCCAGCAGCCAAGGGATAGCGGGGGGGCGGGCAGATACGCAGTATTTT.

V usage is TRBV28 and J usage is TRBJ1-4; weak D call: TRBD1 (5 bases). The germline V gene has CDR1 MDHEN and CDR2 SYDVKM. Trimming took 3 bases from V and 8 from J, leaving 16 bases between them. The CDR3 contains 15 residues. The CDR3 loop reads CASSFVSKSGEKLFF. Written as DNA, the CDR3 is TGTGCCAGCAGTTTTGTCTCCAAGTCAGGGGAAAAACTGTTTTTT.

The chain joins TRBV21-1 to TRBJ2-7; the table's D gene call, TRBD1, was not cross checked with the DNA. TRBV21-1 is a known pseudogene. CDR3 length: 11 residues. As DNA, the CDR3 is TGTGCCAGCAAGGGCAGGGACGAGCAGTACGTC. This encodes CASKGRDEQYV.

As to this clone: Other DNA variants within this sample encode the same CDR3. The chain combines TRBV4-3 with TRBJ2-5; the D gene is possibly TRBD2 (8 bases). CDR3 length equals 17 residues. V gave up 0 bases and J gave up 5 bases, with 19 bases separating them. CDR1 and CDR2 from the germline V gene are LGHNA and YSLEER. The CDR3 loop reads CASSQDLLGGGGETQYF. The CDR3 DNA sequence: TGCGCCAGCAGCCAAGACCTACTAGGGGGCGGGGGGGAGACCCAGTACTTC.

The chain is built from TRBV6-5 and TRBJ1-6; D might be TRBD1 (5 bases). Trimming shortened V by 4 bases and J by 9 bases, and 16 bases separated the two germline ends. This CDR3 comprises 15 residues. Germline V gene sequence: CDR1 MNHEY, CDR2 SVGAGI. The CDR3, as DNA: TGTGCCAGCAGTTCACCCACGGGGGGGATTTCACCCCTCCACTTT. It codes for CASSSPTGGISPLHF.

The genes are TRBV9 and TRBJ1-5; D possibly corresponds to TRBD1 (6 bases). Trimming shortened V by 4 bases and J by 3 bases, and 11 bases separated the two germline ends. The CDR3 sequence is 14 residues long. The germline gives CDR1 SGDLS, CDR2 YYNGEE. CDR3: CASSLTGSNQPQHF. The CDR3 region has the DNA TGTGCCAGCAGCCTAACAGGGTCCAATCAGCCCCAGCATTTT.